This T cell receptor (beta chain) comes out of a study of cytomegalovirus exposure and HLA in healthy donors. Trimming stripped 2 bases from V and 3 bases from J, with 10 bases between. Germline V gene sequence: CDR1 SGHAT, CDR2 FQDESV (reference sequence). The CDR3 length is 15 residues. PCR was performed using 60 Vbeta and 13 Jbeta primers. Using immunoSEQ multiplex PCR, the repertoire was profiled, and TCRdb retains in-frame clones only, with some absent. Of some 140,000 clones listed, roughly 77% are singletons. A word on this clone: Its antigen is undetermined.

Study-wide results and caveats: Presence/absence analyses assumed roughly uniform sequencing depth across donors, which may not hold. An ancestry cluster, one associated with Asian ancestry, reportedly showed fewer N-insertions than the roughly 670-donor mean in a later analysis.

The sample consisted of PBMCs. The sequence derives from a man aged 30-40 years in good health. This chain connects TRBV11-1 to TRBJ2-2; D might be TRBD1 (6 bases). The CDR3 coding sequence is TGTGCCAGCAGCTTACAGGACAGCCACACCGGGGAGCTGTTTTTT. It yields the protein CASSLQDSHTGELFF.